These 29 T cell receptor beta chains share one sample of origin, sequenced in a study of Ad26.COV2.S vaccination and SARS-CoV-2 variants. Indicated treatment: approximately 18 received Ad26.COV2.S at low or high dose, single or two shots; about 5 received placebo; per-sample allocation not given. The samples were gathered on day 63 after the first injection of vaccine or placebo. Assay: immunoSEQ multiplex PCR; the TCRdb copy retains only in-frame clones and omits some. The sample consists of more than 300,000 clones, roughly 91% of them appearing once. The specimen comprised peripheral blood, sampled in a trial of Ad26.COV2.S vaccine versus placebo. The receptors derive from a person between 18 and 60 years old who received the Ad26.COV2.S COVID-19 vaccine or a placebo.

V and J are TRBV24-1 and TRBJ2-2; D remains ambiguous. The ends were cut back, 1 base at V and 3 bases at J, with 5 bases in the middle. The CDR3 loop spans 14 amino acids. CDR1 is KGHDR, CDR2 SFDVKD, per germline. CDR3 sequence: CATSDFSHTGELFF. The CDR3 DNA reads TGTGCCACCAGTGATTTTAGCCACACCGGGGAGCTGTTTTTT.

The rearrangement uses TRBV13 and TRBJ2-2; 8 positions agree with TRBD2. V trimming: 5 bases; J trimming: 7 bases; junction bases outside the gene matches: 6. The CDR3 length is 14 residues. Germline CDR1 and CDR2: PRHDT and FYEKMQ (reference sequence). CDR3 DNA: TGTGCCAGCAGCCTGCGGGGGGCCGGCGGGGAGCTGTTTTTT. This sequence encodes CASSLRGAGGELFF.

This clone was seen only once. V and J are TRBV5-1 and TRBJ2-7, with 11 positions matching TRBD2. The length of the CDR3 is 16 residues. With 4 bases clipped from V and 2 bases from J, the junction kept 8 bases outside the gene matches. Germline CDR1 and CDR2: SGHRS and YFSETQ. The CDR3 region has the DNA TGCGCCAGCAGCCCAACCCCTAGCGGGGGGACCTACGAGCAGTACTTC. Translating gives CASSPTPSGGTYEQYF.

The chain joins TRBV28 to TRBJ1-2; maybe TRBD1 (6 bases). V shed 2 bases and J shed 2 bases, with 12 bases lying between them. Germline CDR1 and CDR2: MDHEN and SYDVKM. CDR3 length: 15 residues. In DNA form, the CDR3 reads TGTGCCAGCAGTTTAGAGGGGGGGCCCAACTATGGCTACACCTTC. This translates into CASSLEGGPNYGYTF.

The CDR3 DNA is TGTGCCAGCAGCCCCGGGACAGGAATTAGCAATCAGCCCCAGCATTTT. Residues: CASSPGTGISNQPQHF. The rearrangement uses TRBV2 and TRBJ1-5; 8 positions match TRBD1. J lost 0 bases, V lost 6 bases, and 7 bases had no gene match. The CDR3 totals 16 residues. CDR1 is SNHLY and CDR2 is FYNNEI in the germline V gene.

This chain connects TRBV5-4 to TRBJ2-3; no firm D call. V gave up 4 bases and J gave up 2 bases, with 5 bases separating them. CDR1 and CDR2 (germline): SGHNT, YYREEE (reference sequence). The CDR3 loop spans 12 amino acids. CDR3 in amino acids: CASSRTTDTQYF. The CDR3 nucleotides are TGTGCCAGCAGCCGAACCACAGATACGCAGTATTTT. The entire variable domain, with the rest obtained from reference TRBV5-4 and TRBJ2-3, is as follows: ETGVTQSPTHLIKTRGQQVTLRCSSQSGHNTVSWYQQALGQGPQFIFQYYREEENGRGNFPPRFSGLQFPNYSSELNVNALELDDSALYLCASSRTTDTQYFGPGTRLTVL.

This chain joins TRBV7-2 and TRBJ1-1, with 8 nucleotides matching TRBD1. The CDR3 loop spans 14 amino acids. Germline CDR1 SGHTA, CDR2 FQGNSA. The V and J ends lost 4 bases and 5 bases, in that order; junction bases with no gene match: 6. In DNA form, the CDR3 reads TGTGCCAGCAGCTCCCAGGGGGCTAGGACTGAAGCTTTCTTT. Translation gives CASSSQGARTEAFF.

The rearrangement links TRBV13 to TRBJ2-7; tentatively, D is TRBD2 (7 bases). Germline V gives CDR1 PRHDT, CDR2 FYEKMQ (reference sequence). Trimming shortened V by 6 bases and J by 5 bases, and 14 bases separated the two germline ends. CDR3 length: 13 residues. The CDR3 nucleotides are TGTGCCAGCAGAAGTGGGGGGGCACACGAGCAGTACTTC. Its translation: CASRSGGAHEQYF.

The chain has TRBV9 and TRBJ1-1; D not resolved. V lost 4 bases and J 1 base, leaving 8 bases between the germline ends. The CDR3 loop spans 13 amino acids. From germline, CDR1 is SGDLS and CDR2 YYNGEE. CDR3 amino acids: CASSRQQNTEAFF. As DNA, the CDR3 is TGTGCCAGCAGCCGGCAACAGAACACTGAAGCTTTCTTT.

The CDR3 sequence is CASSPSGKRSYEQYF. For the CDR3, the DNA is TGTGCCAGCAGCCCATCCGGCAAAAGGTCCTACGAGCAGTACTTC. The rearrangement uses TRBV13 and TRBJ2-7; D is uncertain. This CDR3 region has 15 residues. V gave up 5 bases and J gave up 1 base, with 15 bases separating them. Germline-derived CDR1 and CDR2 are PRHDT and FYEKMQ (reference sequence).

This sequence joins TRBV11-3 and TRBJ2-1; TRBD1 matches at 9 bases. This CDR3 contains 15 residues. V lost 5 bases, J lost 2 bases, and 4 bases stayed unmatched. In germline, CDR1 is SGHNT, CDR2 YENEEA. The CDR3 DNA is TGTGCCAGCAGCCAACGACAGGGGGCCTACAATGAGCAGTTCTTC. Encoded protein: CASSQRQGAYNEQFF.

The J gene is TRBJ1-5, the V gene TRBV5-1, with D perhaps TRBD1 (5 bases). The CDR3 is 13 residues long. CDR1 is SGHRS and CDR2 is YFSETQ in the germline V gene. With 2 bases removed from V and 7 bases from J, the gap between germline ends came to 10 bases. CDR3 residues: CASSFAGNQPQHF. The CDR3 DNA follows: TGCGCCAGCAGCTTTGCAGGGAACCAGCCCCAGCATTTT.

This chain connects TRBV2 to TRBJ1-6; D is unclear. Trimming removed 3 bases from V and 7 bases from J, with 4 bases in between. The CDR3 contains 12 residues. The V gene's germline CDR1 is SNHLY and CDR2 FYNNEI. This chain's CDR3 is CASSDGNSPLHF. The CDR3 DNA is TGTGCCAGCAGTGACGGCAATTCACCCCTCCACTTT.

The DNA for the CDR3 is TGTGCCAGCAGTCCGATCGGGGCCGGGGAGCTGTTTTTT. Its protein is CASSPIGAGELFF. This chain links TRBV12-3 or TRBV12-4 with TRBJ2-2; maybe TRBD2 (5 bases). The V end was cut by 5 bases, the J end by 6 bases, with 10 bases between. The CDR3 totals 13 residues.

The table lists this clone with a count of one. This chain uses TRBV18 with TRBJ2-7, with D possibly TRBD1 on 6 matching bases. The CDR3 sequence is 14 residues long. V was trimmed by 3 bases and J by 0 bases, leaving 9 bases between them. CDR1 and CDR2 (germline): KGHSH, LQKENI. CDR3 protein: CASSPTGSSYEQYF. CDR3 nucleotides: TGTGCCAGCTCACCTACAGGGAGCTCCTACGAGCAGTACTTC.

J is TRBJ1-2 and V is TRBV3-1 (or the pseudogene TRBV3-2), with D perhaps matching TRBD1 (6 bases). Germline V gives CDR1 LGHDT, CDR2 YNNKEL (reference sequence). The CDR3 totals 15 residues. V lost 5 bases to trimming and J lost 6 bases, with 19 bases between them. In DNA, the CDR3 is TGTGCCAGCAGCTATAACGACCGGCAGGGGAATGGCTACACCTTC. This codes for CASSYNDRQGNGYTF.

This rearrangement joins TRBV3-1 (or the pseudogene TRBV3-2) to TRBJ1-4; D remains ambiguous. The CDR3 has 14 amino acids. With 0 bases removed from V and 2 bases from J, the gap between germline ends came to 4 bases. From germline, CDR1 is LGHDT and CDR2 YNNKEL (reference sequence). CDR3 nucleotide sequence: TGTGCCAGCAGCCAAGATCCCACTAATGAAAAACTGTTTTTT. Protein sequence: CASSQDPTNEKLFF.

Here the CDR3 reads CASSLGSGTNTEAFF. The CDR3 DNA sequence: TGTGCCAGCAGCTTGGGATCAGGCACCAACACTGAAGCTTTCTTT. The chain uses TRBV5-8 and TRBJ1-1; D is uncertain. Germline loops: CDR1 SGHTS, CDR2 YDEGEE. This CDR3 has 15 residues. Trimming took off 0 bases at V and 2 bases at J, with 11 bases between the two ends.

The chain couples TRBV5-5 to TRBJ1-4, with 7 positions matching TRBD1. Germline CDR1 SGHKS, CDR2 YYEKEE (reference sequence). This CDR3 comprises 19 residues. J gave up 0 bases and V 0 bases, and 11 bases lay outside the gene matches. CDR3 sequence: CASSLDTGDYIATNEKLFF. In nucleotides, the CDR3 is TGTGCCAGCAGCTTGGACACAGGGGACTATATTGCAACTAATGAAAAACTGTTTTTT.

The V and J genes are TRBV7-9 and TRBJ2-1, with 8 bases matching TRBD2. The germline V gene encodes CDR1 SEHNR and CDR2 FQNEAQ (reference sequence). CDR3 length: 14 residues. J lost 7 bases, V lost 7 bases, and 9 bases had no gene match. The CDR3 coding sequence is TGTGCCAGCACCGGCGGGGGGATGATAAATGAGCAGTTCTTC. This sequence encodes CASTGGGMINEQFF.

CDR3 DNA sequence: TGCGCCAGCAGCCCCGGACAGGGTAATCACTACGAGCAGTACTTC. Translation gives CASSPGQGNHYEQYF. The genes are TRBV5-1 and TRBJ2-7; 8 bases are a match to TRBD1. J was trimmed by 3 bases and V by 4 bases; bases with no gene match: 9. CDR1 and CDR2 from the germline V gene are SGHRS and YFSETQ. The CDR3 has 15 amino acids.

The rearrangement links TRBV18 to TRBJ2-1; 10 bases map to TRBD2. Germline V CDR1 and CDR2: KGHSH, LQKENI. The CDR3 totals 16 residues. The J segment lost 9 bases and the V segment lost 3 bases, leaving 11 bases of the junction unmatched. CDR3 region: CASSPSSGGKPAEQFF. The CDR3 DNA is TGTGCCAGCTCACCTTCTAGCGGGGGTAAACCCGCTGAGCAGTTCTTC.

The rearrangement uses TRBV9 and TRBJ1-6; D gene ambiguous. Trimming left V 4 bases short and J 10 bases short, with 15 bases between. Germline V gene lookup returns CDR1 SGDLS and CDR2 YYNGEE. The CDR3 is 14 residues long. CDR3 amino acids: CASSQRAPGSPLHF. CDR3 nucleotides: TGTGCCAGCAGCCAACGGGCCCCTGGGTCACCCCTCCACTTT.

The chain joins TRBV5-1 to TRBJ2-2; D ambiguous. The CDR3 spans 15 residues. From germline, CDR1 is SGHRS and CDR2 YFSETQ. The V end was cut by 2 bases, the J end by 4 bases, with 12 bases between. Here the CDR3 reads CASSFAKRSTGELFF. The DNA of the CDR3 is TGCGCCAGCAGCTTCGCGAAACGGAGCACCGGGGAGCTGTTTTTT.

This clone appeared a single time. The genes are TRBV15 and TRBJ2-6, with unresolved D. This CDR3 has 16 residues. The germline V gene encodes CDR1 LNHNV and CDR2 YYDKDF (reference sequence). The V gene lost 0 bases and the J gene lost 0 bases, with 6 bases spanning the gap. The CDR3 loop is CATSRDVASGANVLTF. The CDR3 nucleotides are TGTGCCACCAGCAGAGACGTCGCCTCTGGGGCCAACGTCCTGACTTTC.

J is TRBJ2-7 and V is TRBV3-1 (or the pseudogene TRBV3-2); perhaps TRBD1 as D (6 bases). Per germline, CDR1 LGHDT and CDR2 YNNKEL (reference sequence). Trimming stripped 4 bases from V and 0 bases from J, with 10 bases between. The CDR3 has 14 residues. In DNA form, the CDR3 reads TGTGCCAGCAGCCGGGACAAATTCTCCTACGAGCAGTACTTC. This encodes CASSRDKFSYEQYF.

The V and J genes are TRBV28 and TRBJ2-7; D unresolved. The CDR3 runs 13 residues. The V end lost 2 bases, the J end lost 4 bases, and 9 bases lay between the germline ends. The V gene's germline CDR1 is MDHEN and CDR2 SYDVKM. CDR3 DNA sequence: TGTGCCAGCAGTTTAGACGTGGGTTACGAGCAGTACTTC. It yields the protein CASSLDVGYEQYF. The complete variable domain, with remaining parts taken from reference TRBV28 and TRBJ2-7, reads DVKVTQSSRYLVKRTGEKVFLECVQDMDHENMFWYRQDPGLGLRLIYFSYDVKMKEKGDIPEGYSVSREKKERFSLILESASTNQTSMYLCASSLDVGYEQYFGPGTRLTVT.

The rearrangement joins TRBV11-2 to TRBJ2-5; possible D gene TRBD1, 6 bases. This CDR3 spans 13 amino acids. V was pared by 4 bases and J by 2 bases, with 8 bases between. Germline V gene lookup returns CDR1 SGHAT and CDR2 FQNNGV. The CDR3 nucleotides are TGTGCCAGCAGCTGGGGGCAGCAAGAGACCCAGTACTTC. It encodes CASSWGQQETQYF.

The rearrangement uses TRBV9 and TRBJ2-3; 9 bases line up with TRBD1. Trimming removed 3 bases from V and 6 bases from J; junction bases left unmatched: 5. Germline CDR1 and CDR2: SGDLS and YYNGEE. The CDR3 contains 14 residues. This chain's CDR3 is CASSGQGEVDTQYF. The CDR3 region has the DNA TGTGCCAGCAGCGGACAGGGGGAGGTGGATACGCAGTATTTT.